What follows is one TCR beta chain and its context. Its antigen is currently unknown. These data originate in a study of a mutant IDH1 vaccine in newly diagnosed glioma. CDR3 length: 15 amino acids. V was cut by 4 bases and J by 10 bases, with 19 bases left in between. From germline, CDR1 is SGHVS and CDR2 FQNEAQ. Time point specified: week 11, during vaccination. The investigators gave 300 ug of mutant IDH1 20-mer peptide in each vaccine dose, together with topical imiquimod. Clones were read by immunoSEQ multiplex PCR, and TCRdb kept only the in-frame ones, dropping some. The table has around 130,000 clones, just under 80% seen once.

The sequence was collected from a man between 40 and 49 years old with glioma. Sample: PBMCs, taken from a glioma patient whose treatment included an IDH1 peptide vaccine. This chain joins TRBV7-8 and TRBJ1-4; D not certain. The CDR3 loop is CASSSGNGPSLKLFF. Written as DNA, the CDR3 is TGTGCCAGCAGCTCGGGGAATGGTCCCAGTTTAAAACTGTTTTTT.